The text below deals with one TCR beta chain. This clone was seen a handful of times. No cognate antigen has been identified for it. No base qualities exist here, and no much larger clone lies one base off it. Healthy humans served as the donors. This entry comes from a study of T cell repertoires and Cas9 in healthy adults (dated by TCRdb to 2016 to 2019). Context from the whole study: Within the CD4 and CD8 compartments, the researchers characterized SpCas9-reactive T cells in terms of multi-effector potency, cytotoxicity and lineage determination. This study looked at whether people already carry T cell immunity to the Streptococcus pyogenes Cas9 nuclease (SpCas9), the enzyme used in CRISPR gene editing.

Measured from the cysteine to the phenylalanine, the CDR3 is 13 residues long. CDR3 DNA only is kept here, 39 bases in frame from base 1. The germline ends are 12 bases apart after V is trimmed by 6 bases and J by 4 bases. Per the germline V gene (reference sequence), MNHNY is the CDR1 and SVGAGI is the CDR2. Library method: the immunoSEQ multiplex PCR assay. The source is immuneACCESS, and TCRdb retained only in-frame sequences with V and J called. Part of the clones is not carried over; for the studies checked, unresolved V genes explain less than half of this, and the remainder is unexplained. The sample contains around 15,000 clones, approximately 88% of them found a single time. The top ten constitute more than 2% of the sample. The paper as a whole reports these results and caveats: Proliferation and function of SpCas9-reactive effector T cells were reported to be mitigated in vitro by SpCas9-reactive regulatory T cells.

The V and J segments used are TRBV6-6 and TRBJ1-1; perhaps TRBD1 is the D gene, with 6 bases matching. The specimen sequenced was Tregs (CD4+, CD25+, CD127-, CD137-, CD154-) from PBMCs; culture status not recorded. The source of this sequence is a human donor in good health. The CDR3 sequence is CASRQGIVTEAFF. In nucleotides, the sequence is TGTGCCAGCAGACAGGGAATTGTCACTGAAGCTTTCTTT.